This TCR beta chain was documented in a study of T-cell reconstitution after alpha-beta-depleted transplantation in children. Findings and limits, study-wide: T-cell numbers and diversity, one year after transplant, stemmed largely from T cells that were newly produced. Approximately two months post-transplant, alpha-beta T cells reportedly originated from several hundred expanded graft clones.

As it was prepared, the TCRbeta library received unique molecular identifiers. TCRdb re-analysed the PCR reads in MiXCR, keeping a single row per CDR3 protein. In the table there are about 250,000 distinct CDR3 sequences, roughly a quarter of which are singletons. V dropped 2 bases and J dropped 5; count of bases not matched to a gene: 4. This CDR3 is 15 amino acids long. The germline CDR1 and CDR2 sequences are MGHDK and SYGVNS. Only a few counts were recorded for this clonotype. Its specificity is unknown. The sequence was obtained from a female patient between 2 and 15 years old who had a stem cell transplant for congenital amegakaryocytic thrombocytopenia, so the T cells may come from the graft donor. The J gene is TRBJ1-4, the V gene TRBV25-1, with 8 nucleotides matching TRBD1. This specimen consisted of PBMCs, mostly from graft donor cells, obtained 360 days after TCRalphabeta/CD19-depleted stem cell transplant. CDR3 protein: CASSERRGQNEKLFF. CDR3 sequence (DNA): TGTGCCAGCAGTGAACGCAGGGGGCAGAATGAAAAACTGTTTTTT.